This T cell receptor (beta chain) was sequenced during a study of PD-1 blockade in mismatch repair-deficient tumors. Study overall: Enrolled about 2012-2016, patients had progressing, pretreated mismatch repair-deficient cancers of about a dozen types.

This clone was detected only a few times. Its target is not known. Generated by immunoSEQ multiplex PCR, the TCRdb table keeps only in-frame clones and is missing some. The sample has approximately 80,000 clones, roughly 80% seen once; the top ten hold less than 6.5%. Whole-study results and caveats: After pembrolizumab, tumor-resident clones rose rapidly, then generally contracted before radiologic responses.

A few pembrolizumab responders had their TCRs sequenced. This specimen was peripheral blood, taken 44 weeks after starting pembrolizumab. This TCR was recovered from an adult with mismatch repair-deficient cancer.

The CDR3 DNA reads as TGTGCCGTAAGGACTAGCGGGATGCGCTACGAGCAGTACTTC. This codes for CAVRTSGMRYEQYF. The V call is TRBV5-4, the J call TRBJ2-7; the match to TRBD2 covers 12 bases. Losses at the gene ends were 10 bases for V and 3 bases for J; bases not matched to a gene: 8. Per the germline V gene, CDR1 is SGHNT and CDR2 is YYREEE (reference sequence). The CDR3 spans 14 residues.